A selection of T cell receptor beta chains follows, all from one sample in a study of CD8 T cells in ankylosing spondylitis. Each CDR3 protein is one row after TCRdb ran MiXCR on the 5' RACE reads. The sample holds about 150,000 distinct CDR3 sequences, 40% to 50% seen once. Sequences were obtained from synovial fluid, either unsorted or a sorted T cell fraction (not recorded which). The receptors here all came from a male donor with ankylosing spondylitis. Each CDR3 is given with its conserved first and last residue. The order of the fields is D gene, V gene, J gene, clone size, CDR3 protein, CDR3 DNA. The D gene is left open where the match is weak. Part of the rows lack a size; the others show once, few, many or a class for expanded clones.

NA	TRBV28	TRBJ2-7	NA	CASSSRTRSTYEQYF	TGTGCCAGCAGTTCCCGGACACGCTCAACCTACGAGCAGTACTTC
NA	TRBV12-3/TRBV12-4	TRBJ2-5	few	CASSYGRRETQYF	TGTGCCAGCAGTTATGGCCGACGGGAGACCCAGTACTTC
TRBD1	TRBV4-2	TRBJ2-1	NA	CASSRLGGTGSHEQFF	TGTGCCAGCAGCCGATTGGGGGGGACAGGGTCCCATGAGCAGTTCTTC
NA	TRBV5-1	TRBJ2-2	NA	CASSIVGTGELFF	TGCGCCAGCAGCATCGTCGGGACCGGGGAGCTGTTTTTT
TRBD2	TRBV5-4	TRBJ2-1	few	CASSLKGGPLYNEQFF	TGTGCCAGCAGCCTTAAGGGAGGGCCTCTTTACAATGAGCAGTTCTTC
NA	TRBV5-6	TRBJ2-2	NA	CASGLRPITGELFF	TGTGCCAGCGGCTTGCGGCCCATCACCGGGGAGCTGTTTTTT
NA	TRBV7-2	TRBJ2-3	NA	CASNTSPPDTQYF	TGTGCCAGCAATACTAGCCCCCCAGATACGCAGTATTTT
NA	TRBV28	TRBJ2-5	NA	CASLGRKTQYF	TGTGCCAGCCTCGGGAGAAAGACCCAGTACTTC
NA	TRBV5-1	TRBJ1-6	NA	CASSLRDGFSYNSPLHF	TGCGCCAGCAGCTTGCGGGACGGCTTCTCCTATAATTCACCCCTCCACTTT
NA	TRBV5-5	TRBJ2-2	many	CASRSPGNTGELFF	TGTGCCAGCCGATCCCCGGGGAACACCGGGGAGCTGTTTTTT
TRBD2	TRBV11-1	TRBJ2-3	NA	CASSRKGGLAGITDTQYF	TGTGCCAGCAGTCGGAAAGGAGGACTAGCGGGCATCACAGATACGCAGTATTTT
NA	TRBV11-2	TRBJ1-4	NA	CASSSIAPERFNEKLFF	TGTGCCAGCAGCTCCATAGCGCCTGAGAGGTTTAATGAAAAACTGTTTTTT
TRBD2	TRBV24-1	TRBJ2-1	once	CATSDSQGTSGRVYNEQFF	TGTGCCACCAGTGATTCCCAAGGGACTAGCGGGAGGGTCTACAATGAGCAGTTCTTC
NA	TRBV12-3/TRBV12-4	TRBJ1-5	few	CASSLVHRSNQPQHF	TGTGCCAGCAGTTTAGTTCACAGAAGCAATCAGCCCCAGCATTTT
NA	TRBV5-5	TRBJ1-1	NA	CASSKSTNTEAFF	TGTGCCAGCAGCAAATCTACGAACACTGAAGCTTTCTTT
TRBD2	TRBV6-1	TRBJ2-1	NA	CASREGREVGEQFF	TGTGCCAGCAGGGAGGGGAGGGAGGTAGGTGAGCAGTTCTTC
TRBD1	TRBV6-1	TRBJ1-2	NA	CASSEADRISYTF	TGTGCCAGCAGTGAAGCGGACAGGATAAGCTACACCTTC
TRBD2	TRBV19	TRBJ2-1	NA	CASSNAGGEYNEQFF	TGTGCCAGTAGTAACGCGGGAGGGGAGTACAATGAGCAGTTCTTC
NA	TRBV7-9	TRBJ1-2	NA	CASSSPGAPRPNYGYTF	TGTGCCAGCAGTTCCCCAGGGGCTCCTCGCCCTAACTATGGCTACACCTTC
NA	TRBV4-1	TRBJ2-3	few	CASSQDGRNTDTQYF	TGCGCCAGCAGCCAAGATGGGCGTAACACAGATACGCAGTATTTT
TRBD2	TRBV10-3	TRBJ2-1	NA	CAIRPAGAFEQFF	TGTGCCATCAGGCCAGCGGGAGCTTTTGAGCAGTTCTTC
NA	TRBV29-1	TRBJ2-1	few	CSVEDNHNEQFF	TGCAGCGTTGAAGATAATCACAATGAGCAGTTCTTC
NA	TRBV12-3/TRBV12-4	TRBJ2-5	NA	CASSPHQETQYF	TGTGCCAGCAGCCCACACCAAGAGACCCAGTACTTC
NA	TRBV10-2	TRBJ2-7	NA	CASSESGGEGGYEQYF	TGCGCCAGCAGTGAGTCGGGGGGGGAAGGGGGCTACGAGCAGTACTTC
NA	TRBV25-1	TRBJ2-2	few	CASSDEVGELFF	TGTGCCAGCAGTGACGAGGTCGGGGAGCTGTTTTTT
NA	TRBV9	TRBJ1-5	NA	CASSGTVVANQPQHF	TGTGCCAGCAGCGGGACAGTAGTGGCCAATCAGCCCCAGCATTTT
NA	TRBV4-1	TRBJ1-4	NA	CASSQILGANEKLFF	TGCGCCAGCAGCCAAATCCTCGGGGCTAATGAAAAACTGTTTTTT
NA	TRBV20-1	TRBJ2-1	few	CSAPGVPSYNEQFF	TGCAGCGCGCCCGGGGTCCCATCCTACAATGAGCAGTTCTTC
TRBD1	TRBV6-5	TRBJ1-5	few	CASSYGRGLGQPQHF	TGTGCCAGCAGTTATGGCAGGGGGCTGGGGCAGCCCCAGCATTTT
NA	TRBV5-1	TRBJ1-1	NA	CASSSGYTEAFF	TGCGCCAGCAGCAGCGGCTACACTGAAGCTTTCTTT
TRBD2	TRBV7-6	TRBJ2-2	NA	CASSTGTTTGELFF	TGTGCCAGCAGCACTGGGACTACCACCGGGGAGCTGTTTTTT
NA	TRBV4-3	TRBJ2-7	NA	CASSPGLLGSPNEQYF	TGCGCCAGCAGCCCGGGATTACTTGGCAGTCCCAACGAGCAGTACTTC
TRBD1	TRBV18	TRBJ2-7	NA	CASSPWDRSYEQYF	TGTGCCAGCTCACCTTGGGACAGGTCCTACGAGCAGTACTTC
NA	TRBV19	TRBJ1-5	NA	CASNIPGEQPQHF	TGTGCCAGTAACATTCCAGGGGAGCAGCCCCAGCATTTT
NA	TRBV12-3/TRBV12-4	TRBJ1-3	NA	CASTPGHSGNTIYF	TGTGCCAGCACCCCGGGGCACTCTGGAAACACCATATATTTT
NA	TRBV11-3	TRBJ1-3	NA	CASSHPTETSGNTIYF	TGTGCCAGCAGCCACCCGACGGAAACCTCTGGAAACACCATATATTTT
NA	TRBV9	TRBJ2-5	many	CASSPFKLSGETQYF	TGTGCCAGCAGCCCCTTCAAACTAAGTGGAGAGACCCAGTACTTC
NA	TRBV5-1	TRBJ2-2	once	CASSSRITGELFF	TGCGCCAGCAGTAGCAGGATCACCGGGGAGCTGTTTTTT
TRBD1	TRBV4-1	TRBJ1-5	few	CASSQVRGDQPQHF	TGCGCCAGCAGCCAAGTCAGGGGGGATCAGCCCCAGCATTTT
TRBD2	TRBV12-3/TRBV12-4	TRBJ2-1	few	CASSHMAGVPYNEQFF	TGTGCCAGCAGCCACATGGCGGGAGTCCCCTACAATGAGCAGTTCTTC
NA	TRBV5-1	TRBJ1-1	few	CASSLAVRKSLSEAFF	TGCGCCAGCAGCTTGGCGGTGAGGAAATCGCTCTCTGAAGCTTTCTTT
NA	TRBV7-8	TRBJ1-3	NA	CASSLIGRNTIYF	TGTGCCAGCAGCTTAATCGGGAGAAACACCATATATTTT
NA	TRBV7-9	TRBJ1-1	few	CASRPPLANEAFF	TGTGCCAGCCGGCCCCCTTTAGCGAATGAAGCTTTCTTT
TRBD1	TRBV10-3	TRBJ2-1	few	CAISAHSKLQGISYNEQFF	TGTGCCATCAGTGCCCACTCAAAATTACAGGGGATCTCCTACAATGAGCAGTTCTTC
NA	TRBV29-1	TRBJ2-1	few	CSVERLDRHNEQFF	TGCAGCGTGGAAAGACTGGACCGTCACAATGAGCAGTTCTTC
NA	TRBV7-2	TRBJ2-5	NA	CASSLLLVGRDQETQYF	TGTGCCAGCAGCTTACTCTTAGTCGGGAGAGACCAAGAGACCCAGTACTTC
TRBD2	TRBV12-3/TRBV12-4	TRBJ2-2	NA	CASRSGLAGGTGELFF	TGTGCCAGCAGATCGGGACTAGCGGGGGGAACCGGGGAGCTGTTTTTT
TRBD2	TRBV29-1	TRBJ2-1	NA	CSVENPSGSFYNEQFF	TGCAGCGTTGAAAATCCCAGCGGGAGTTTCTACAATGAGCAGTTCTTC
TRBD2	TRBV7-9	TRBJ2-1	NA	CASSSIPPSGIYNEQFF	TGTGCCAGCAGCTCCATACCCCCTAGCGGGATCTACAATGAGCAGTTCTTC
NA	TRBV5-4	TRBJ1-1	NA	CASSLSQWAHRDINTEAFF	TGTGCCAGCAGCTTGTCACAGTGGGCCCACAGGGATATTAACACTGAAGCTTTCTTT